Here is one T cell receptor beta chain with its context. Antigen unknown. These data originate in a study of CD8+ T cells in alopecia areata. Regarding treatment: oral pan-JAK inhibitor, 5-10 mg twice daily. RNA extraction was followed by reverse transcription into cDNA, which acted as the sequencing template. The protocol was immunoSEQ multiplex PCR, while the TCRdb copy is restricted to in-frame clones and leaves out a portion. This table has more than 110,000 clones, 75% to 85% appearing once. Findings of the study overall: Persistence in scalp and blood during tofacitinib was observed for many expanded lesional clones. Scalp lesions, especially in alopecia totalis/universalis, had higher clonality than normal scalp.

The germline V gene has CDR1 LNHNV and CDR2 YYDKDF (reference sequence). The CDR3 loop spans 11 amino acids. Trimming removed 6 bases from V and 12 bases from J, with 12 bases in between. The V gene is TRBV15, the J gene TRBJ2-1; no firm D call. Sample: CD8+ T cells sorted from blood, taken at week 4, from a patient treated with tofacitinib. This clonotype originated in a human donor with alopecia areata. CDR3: CATSLGEGQFF. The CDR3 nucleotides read TGTGCCACCAGTTTAGGTGAAGGGCAGTTCTTC. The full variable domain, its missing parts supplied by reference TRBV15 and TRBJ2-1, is DAMVIQNPRYQVTQFGKPVTLSCSQTLNHNVMYWYQQKSSQAPKLLFHYYDKDFNNEADTPDNFQSRRPNTSFCFLDIRSPGLGDTAMYLCATSLGEGQFFGPGTRLTVL.